This TCR beta chain came from a study of cytomegalovirus exposure and HLA in healthy donors. In the study overall: When fewer than 400 donors were genotyped, over 80% of them were found to fall in the Caucasian-associated ancestry cluster.

Trimming took 5 bases from V and 2 from J, leaving 14 bases between them. The length of the CDR3 is 14 residues. Germline CDR1 reads SGHKS; CDR2 reads YYEKEE (reference sequence). Details on this clone: Its antigen remains unknown.

Findings of the study overall: Among TCR sequences, most were rare, though some public TCRs appeared in many donors. One variant, a missense change in DCLRE1C, was linked in a later analysis to TCR beta V- and J-gene trimming. Exclusion as indistinguishable affected some V segments, including TRBV6-2 and TRBV6-3.

Amplification used 60 Vbeta primers and 13 Jbeta primers. Sequencing used immunoSEQ multiplex PCR; TCRdb keeps in-frame clones, though not all of them. The table records about 140,000 clones, around three quarters of them present only once. The source of this sequence is a man aged 35 to 55 in good health and CMV-seropositive. The sample was PBMCs. The gene calls are TRBV5-5 and TRBJ2-7, with D maybe TRBD1 (6 bases). CDR3 protein: CASSVYREAYEQYF. The CDR3 coding sequence is TGTGCCAGCAGTGTATACAGGGAAGCCTACGAGCAGTACTTC.